Listed below are T cell receptor beta chains from one sample, sequenced in a study of T cell clonotyping in hematopoietic cell transplantation. Sequencing was performed with immunoSEQ multiplex PCR; in TCRdb, only in-frame clones are kept and a portion is missing. The sample contains more than 65,000 clones, over 90% of which appear only once. Source material: peripheral blood mononuclear cells. These receptors were obtained from a man in his fifties in good health. Some clones in this sample may be carry-over from other donors' samples. The CDR3 runs from the conserved cysteine through the conserved F or W. A D gene is named only where the DNA matches it firmly. Clone sizes are given selectively: once, few, many, or a class where the clone is expanded.

cdr3_nt | cdr3_aa | cdr3_length | j_call | v_call | d_call | clone_size
TGTGCCAGCGGGACAGGCCCGGGGACTGAAGCTTTCTTT | CASGTGPGTEAFF | 13 | TRBJ1-1 | TRBV10-3 | TRBD1 | once
TGTGCCAGCAGCATGGTGGGGGCGGCGCAGTACTTC | CASSMVGAAQYF | 12 | TRBJ2-7 | TRBV27 | . | .
TGTGCCAGCAGCGTAGAAGGGGGGAACACTGAAGCTTTCTTT | CASSVEGGNTEAFF | 14 | TRBJ1-1 | TRBV9 | . | .
TGCGCCAGCAGCTTAGGGGCCTCATTACGGGGCACTGAAGCTTTCTTT | CASSLGASLRGTEAFF | 16 | TRBJ1-1 | TRBV5-1 | . | once
TGTGCCAGCACCCTGGGGCAGAGCTATGGCTACACCTTC | CASTLGQSYGYTF | 13 | TRBJ1-2 | TRBV2 | . | .
TGTGCCAGCAGCTCACTGGGGACAGTAGAGACCCAGTACTTC | CASSSLGTVETQYF | 14 | TRBJ2-5 | TRBV7-9 | TRBD1 | .
TGTGCCAGCAAGGCGGACGAGCAGTACTTC | CASKADEQYF | 10 | TRBJ2-7 | TRBV2 | . | few
TGTGCCAGCGCCCCAGGGGGGACTAATGAAAAACTGTTTTTT | CASAPGGTNEKLFF | 14 | TRBJ1-4 | TRBV6-5 | TRBD1 | .
TGTGCCAGCAGGCCCCCGGGACAGGGCCCCTATGGCTACACCTTC | CASRPPGQGPYGYTF | 15 | TRBJ1-2 | TRBV2 | TRBD1 | .
TGTGCCAGCAGTGAAGTTAGGTTTCCGGGCACTGAAGCTTTCTTT | CASSEVRFPGTEAFF | 15 | TRBJ1-1 | TRBV2 | . | .
TGTGCCAGCAGCCTTGACAGGGGGCAAATCACCGGGGAGCTGTTTTTT | CASSLDRGQITGELFF | 16 | TRBJ2-2 | TRBV7-3 | TRBD1 | .
TGTGCCAGCAGCCCGAACAGGGTACGGACTGAAGCTTTCTTT | CASSPNRVRTEAFF | 14 | TRBJ1-1 | TRBV11-1 | . | .
TGTGCCAGCAGTTACGGGACGGGGGGCACAGATACGCAGTATTTT | CASSYGTGGTDTQYF | 15 | TRBJ2-3 | TRBV6-5 | . | .
TGTGCCAGCAGCTTCATCGCGGGTCTAGAGACAGATACGCAGTATTTT | CASSFIAGLETDTQYF | 16 | TRBJ2-3 | TRBV7-9 | . | .